This T cell receptor (beta chain) was sequenced in a study of control samples from healthy donors and cancer patients. Clones were read by immunoSEQ multiplex PCR, and TCRdb kept only the in-frame ones, dropping some. The sample lists under 200,000 clones, 85% to 95% occurring once. V was pared by 5 bases and J by 4 bases, with 14 bases between. The CDR3 has 14 residues. The germline CDR1 and CDR2 sequences are PRHDT and FYEKMQ (reference sequence). V usage is TRBV13 and J usage is TRBJ1-1; the D gene is possibly TRBD1 (6 bases). The receptor comes from a woman aged 55-69 years in good health. Sequencing was carried out using blood. The CDR3 protein is CASSMPTGATEAFF. The CDR3 DNA follows: TGTGCCAGCAGCATGCCGACAGGAGCCACTGAAGCTTTCTTT.